What follows is one T cell receptor (beta chain) and its context. A read error is possible here, since a much larger clone lies one base away. CDR1 is MNHNY, CDR2 SVGAGI, per germline (reference sequence). CDR3 size: 17 residues. The record originates from a study of molecular identifiers for immune sequencing clone quantification. Across the whole study: Replicate experiments took RNA from around 20,000 or 100,000 naive CD8 cells, divided it five ways and sequenced four.

Between roughly 17,000 and 1,000,000 sorted cells, with 10%, 30% or 50% RNA, yielded naive CD8 libraries. From the PCR reads, TCRdb called clonotypes with MiXCR, one entry per CDR3 protein. The sample gives over 90,000 distinct CDR3 sequences, about 35% of which show up once; roughly 10% is in the top ten. This TCR came from a human donor in good health. Some libraries in this study had Jurkat cell RNA spiked in. The chain is built from TRBV6-6 and TRBJ2-3, with 8 positions matching TRBD2. Sequenced: naive CD8+ T cells from blood, with Jurkat cell RNA spiked in. The subset: FACS-sorted CD8+CD4-CCR7+CD45RA+ naive T cells. The chain's CDR3 is CASSYNSLAGRTDTLYF. CDR3 sequence (DNA): TGTGCCAGCAGTTACAATTCCCTAGCGGGCCGAACAGATACGCTGTATTTT.